This TCR beta chain was sequenced in a study of Graves' ophthalmopathy and Graves' hyperthyroidism. Study conclusions and caveats: Predictions made by the model for ophthalmopathy progression reached roughly 71% sensitivity and less than 80% specificity. Blood repertoires reportedly contained most expanded thyroid clonotypes above 0.001 frequency.

J gave up 2 bases and V 5 bases, and 4 bases lay outside the gene matches. This CDR3 has 14 amino acids. Per the germline V gene, CDR1 is MNHEY and CDR2 is SVGEGT. RNA transcripts were the source from which TCR beta CDR3 regions were amplified. First-round RT-PCR used HTBI primers; second-round multiplex PCR followed. TCRdb recomputed calls from the multiplex PCR reads with MiXCR, one row per CDR3 protein. The table includes a few hundred thousand distinct CDR3 sequences, roughly a sixth detected once. Ten or more counts support this clonotype. No antigen is known for it. J is TRBJ2-3 and V is TRBV6-2 or TRBV6-3; 7 bases map to TRBD2. The receptor's source is an adult man with Graves' ophthalmopathy. Sequences were obtained from peripheral blood. The CDR3 DNA reads as TGTGCCAGCAGTCAAACTAGCGACACAGATACGCAGTATTTT. It codes for CASSQTSDTDTQYF.